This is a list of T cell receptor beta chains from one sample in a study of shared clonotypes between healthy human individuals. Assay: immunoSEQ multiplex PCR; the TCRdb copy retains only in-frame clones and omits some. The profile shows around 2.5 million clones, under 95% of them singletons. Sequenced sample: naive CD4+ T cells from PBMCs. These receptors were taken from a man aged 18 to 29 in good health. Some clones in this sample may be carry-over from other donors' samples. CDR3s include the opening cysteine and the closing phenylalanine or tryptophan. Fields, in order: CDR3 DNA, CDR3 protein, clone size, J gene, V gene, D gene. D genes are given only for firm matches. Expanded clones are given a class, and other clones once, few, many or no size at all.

CDR3 DNA: TGTGCCAGCAGCTTAGGGGACCGACTCTATGGCTACACCTTC
CDR3 protein: CASSLGDRLYGYTF
clone size: NA
J gene: TRBJ1-2
V gene: TRBV7-9
D gene: NA

CDR3 DNA: TGTGCCTGGAGTTTCCTACTTCAAGAGACCCAGTACTTC
CDR3 protein: CAWSFLLQETQYF
clone size: NA
J gene: TRBJ2-5
V gene: TRBV30
D gene: NA

CDR3 DNA: TGTGCCATCAGCCGACAGCCTAATGAAAAACTGTTTTTT
CDR3 protein: CAISRQPNEKLFF
clone size: NA
J gene: TRBJ1-4
V gene: TRBV10-3
D gene: NA

CDR3 DNA: TGTGCCAGCAGCTGGGGCAGCCAAGAGACCCAGTACTTC
CDR3 protein: CASSWGSQETQYF
clone size: NA
J gene: TRBJ2-5
V gene: TRBV11-3
D gene: NA

CDR3 DNA: TGTGCCAGCAGGCCAACACAAGAGACCCAGTACTTC
CDR3 protein: CASRPTQETQYF
clone size: NA
J gene: TRBJ2-5
V gene: TRBV2
D gene: NA

CDR3 DNA: TGTGCCTGGATAGGGGACAGCAACACTGAAGCTTTCTTT
CDR3 protein: CAWIGDSNTEAFF
clone size: NA
J gene: TRBJ1-1
V gene: TRBV30
D gene: TRBD1

CDR3 DNA: TGTGCCAGCAGGGAGCCACATAATTCACCCCTCCACTTT
CDR3 protein: CASREPHNSPLHF
clone size: once
J gene: TRBJ1-6
V gene: TRBV28
D gene: NA

CDR3 DNA: TGCGCCAGCAGCTTCATCCCGGTCGTAAAGCAAGAGACCCAGTACTTC
CDR3 protein: CASSFIPVVKQETQYF
clone size: NA
J gene: TRBJ2-5
V gene: TRBV5-1
D gene: NA

CDR3 DNA: TGCGCCAGCAGCCAAGAACCCACCCCCGGGGAGCTGTTTTTT
CDR3 protein: CASSQEPTPGELFF
clone size: NA
J gene: TRBJ2-2
V gene: TRBV5-1
D gene: NA

CDR3 DNA: TGTGCCAGCAGCCTCAGATACGGGCAGGGGCAAGAGACCCAGTACTTC
CDR3 protein: CASSLRYGQGQETQYF
clone size: NA
J gene: TRBJ2-5
V gene: TRBV11-2
D gene: NA

CDR3 DNA: TGTGCCACCAGCAGAGATATGCGGCTAGCGGGAGAGCAGTTCTTC
CDR3 protein: CATSRDMRLAGEQFF
clone size: once
J gene: TRBJ2-1
V gene: TRBV15
D gene: TRBD2

CDR3 DNA: TGTGCCAGCAGCGGAGCTCCGGAGGGACGATACAATGAGCAGTTCTTC
CDR3 protein: CASSGAPEGRYNEQFF
clone size: NA
J gene: TRBJ2-1
V gene: TRBV5-4
D gene: NA

CDR3 DNA: TGTGCCAGCAGTCTAACTAGCGAGGGCCACAATGAGCAGTTCTTC
CDR3 protein: CASSLTSEGHNEQFF
clone size: NA
J gene: TRBJ2-1
V gene: TRBV6-5
D gene: TRBD2

CDR3 DNA: TGTGCCAGCAGTGAGTGGTATCAGGGGCCTGCTGAAGCTTTCTTT
CDR3 protein: CASSEWYQGPAEAFF
clone size: NA
J gene: TRBJ1-1
V gene: TRBV25-1
D gene: NA

CDR3 DNA: TGTGCCAGCAGGCCCAGGGGACAGGCGTCCTATGGCTACACCTTC
CDR3 protein: CASRPRGQASYGYTF
clone size: NA
J gene: TRBJ1-2
V gene: TRBV27
D gene: TRBD1

CDR3 DNA: TGTGCCACCGCCCTCGGGACTTTAGATGAGCAGTTCTTC
CDR3 protein: CATALGTLDEQFF
clone size: NA
J gene: TRBJ2-1
V gene: TRBV25-1
D gene: NA

CDR3 DNA: TGCGCCAGCAGCCTAGGACTAGCGGAGTTCCGCTACGAGCAGTACTTC
CDR3 protein: CASSLGLAEFRYEQYF
clone size: NA
J gene: TRBJ2-7
V gene: TRBV5-1
D gene: TRBD2